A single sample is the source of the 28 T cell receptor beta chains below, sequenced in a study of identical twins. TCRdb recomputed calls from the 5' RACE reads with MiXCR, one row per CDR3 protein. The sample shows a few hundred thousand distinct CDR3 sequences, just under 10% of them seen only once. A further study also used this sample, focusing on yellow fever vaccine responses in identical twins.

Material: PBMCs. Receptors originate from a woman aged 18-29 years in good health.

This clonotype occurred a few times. The CDR3 loop reads CASRLAGSRYNEQFF. In nucleotides, the CDR3 is TGTGCCAGCAGACTCGCGGGGAGTCGGTACAATGAGCAGTTCTTC. V is TRBV7-2 and J is TRBJ2-1; maybe TRBD2 (6 bases). The CDR3 is made up of 15 amino acids. Looked up from germline, CDR1 is SGHTA and CDR2 is FQGNSA. The V and J ends lost 6 bases and 4 bases respectively, with 16 bases between them.

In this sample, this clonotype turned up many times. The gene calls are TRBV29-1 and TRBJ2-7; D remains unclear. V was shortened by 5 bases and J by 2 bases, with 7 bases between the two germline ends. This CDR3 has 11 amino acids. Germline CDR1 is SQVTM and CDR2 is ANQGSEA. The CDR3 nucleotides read TGCAGCGTTCACGAGGCCTACGAGCAGTACTTC. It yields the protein CSVHEAYEQYF.

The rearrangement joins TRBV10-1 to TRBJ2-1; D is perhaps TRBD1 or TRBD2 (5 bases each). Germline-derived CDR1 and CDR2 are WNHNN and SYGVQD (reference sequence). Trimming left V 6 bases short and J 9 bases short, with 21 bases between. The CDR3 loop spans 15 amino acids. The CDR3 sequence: CASSPGTPNSAEQFF. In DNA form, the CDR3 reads TGCGCCAGCAGCCCCGGGACCCCGAATTCCGCTGAGCAGTTCTTC.

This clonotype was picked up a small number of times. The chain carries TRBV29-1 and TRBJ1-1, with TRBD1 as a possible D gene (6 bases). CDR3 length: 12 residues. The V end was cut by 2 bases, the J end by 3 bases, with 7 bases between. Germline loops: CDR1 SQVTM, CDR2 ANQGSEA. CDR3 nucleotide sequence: TGCAGCGTTGAAACAGGGTACACTGAAGCTTTCTTT. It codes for CSVETGYTEAFF. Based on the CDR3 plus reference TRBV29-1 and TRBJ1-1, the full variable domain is SAVISQKPSRDICQRGTSLTIQCQVDSQVTMMFWYRQQPGQSLTLIATANQGSEATYESGFVIDKFPISRPNLTFSTLTVSNMSPEDSSIYLCSVETGYTEAFFGQGTRLTVV.

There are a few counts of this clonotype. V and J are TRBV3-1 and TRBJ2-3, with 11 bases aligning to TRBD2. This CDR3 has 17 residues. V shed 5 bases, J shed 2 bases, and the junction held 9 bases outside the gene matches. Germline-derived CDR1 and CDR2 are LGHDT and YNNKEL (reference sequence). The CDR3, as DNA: TGTGCCAGCAGCAAGAAGGTAGCGGGGGGGTTCACAGATACGCAGTATTTT. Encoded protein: CASSKKVAGGFTDTQYF.

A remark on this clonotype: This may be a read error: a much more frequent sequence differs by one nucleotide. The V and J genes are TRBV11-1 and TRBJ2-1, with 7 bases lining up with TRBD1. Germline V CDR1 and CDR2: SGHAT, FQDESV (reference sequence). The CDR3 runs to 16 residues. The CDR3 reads CAISLTGTETPQKQFF. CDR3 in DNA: TGTGCCATCAGCTTAACAGGGACAGAAACTCCTCAGAAGCAGTTCTTC.

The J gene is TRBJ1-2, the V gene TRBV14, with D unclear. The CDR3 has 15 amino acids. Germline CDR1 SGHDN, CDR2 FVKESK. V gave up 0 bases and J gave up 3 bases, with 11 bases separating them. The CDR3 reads CASSQDKLNYYGYTF. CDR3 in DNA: TGTGCCAGCAGCCAAGATAAGCTGAATTACTATGGCTACACCTTC.

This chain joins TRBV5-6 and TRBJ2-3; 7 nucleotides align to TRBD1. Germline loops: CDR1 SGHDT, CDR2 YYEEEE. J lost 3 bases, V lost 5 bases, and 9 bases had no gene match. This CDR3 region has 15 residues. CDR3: CASRQQGPGTDTQYF. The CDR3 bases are TGTGCCAGCAGGCAACAGGGGCCGGGGACAGATACGCAGTATTTT.

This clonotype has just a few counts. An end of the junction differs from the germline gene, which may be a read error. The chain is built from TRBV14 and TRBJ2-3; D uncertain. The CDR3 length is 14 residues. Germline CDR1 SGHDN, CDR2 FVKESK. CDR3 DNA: TGTGCCAGCAGCTACCGACTGGGAAGAGATACGCAGTTTTTT. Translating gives CASSYRLGRDTQFF.

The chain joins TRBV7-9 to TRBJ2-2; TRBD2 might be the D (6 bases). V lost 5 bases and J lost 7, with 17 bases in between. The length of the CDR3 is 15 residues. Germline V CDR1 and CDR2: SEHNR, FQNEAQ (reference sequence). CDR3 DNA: TGTGCCAGCAGCACCACGGGACTTCTAAACGGGGAGCTGTTTTTT. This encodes CASSTTGLLNGELFF.

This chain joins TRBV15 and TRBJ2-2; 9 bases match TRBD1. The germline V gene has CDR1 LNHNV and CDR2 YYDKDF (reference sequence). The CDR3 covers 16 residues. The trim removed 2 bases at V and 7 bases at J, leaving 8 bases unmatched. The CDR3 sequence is CATSRRTGVRSGELFF. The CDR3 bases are TGTGCCACCAGCAGACGGACAGGGGTCCGTAGCGGGGAGCTGTTTTTT.

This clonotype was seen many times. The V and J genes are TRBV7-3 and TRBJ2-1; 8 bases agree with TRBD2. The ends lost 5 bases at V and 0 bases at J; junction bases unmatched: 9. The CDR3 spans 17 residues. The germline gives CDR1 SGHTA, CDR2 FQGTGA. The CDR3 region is CASSPGGGMSSYNEQFF. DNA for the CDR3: TGTGCCAGCAGCCCCGGGGGGGGGATGAGCTCCTACAATGAGCAGTTCTTC.

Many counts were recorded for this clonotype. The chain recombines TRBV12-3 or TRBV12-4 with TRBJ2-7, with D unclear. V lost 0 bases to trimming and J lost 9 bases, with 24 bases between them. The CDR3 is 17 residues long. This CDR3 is CASSLAMSGRSMGAQYF. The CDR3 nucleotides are TGTGCCAGCAGTTTAGCTATGAGTGGTCGGTCTATGGGTGCGCAGTACTTC.

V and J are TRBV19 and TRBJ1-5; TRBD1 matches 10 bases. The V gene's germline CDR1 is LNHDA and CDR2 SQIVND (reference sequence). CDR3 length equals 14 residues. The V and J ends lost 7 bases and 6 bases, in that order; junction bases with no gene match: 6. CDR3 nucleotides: TGTGCCAGTATGGGACAGGGGCAGAGTCAGCCCCAGCATTTT. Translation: CASMGQGQSQPQHF.

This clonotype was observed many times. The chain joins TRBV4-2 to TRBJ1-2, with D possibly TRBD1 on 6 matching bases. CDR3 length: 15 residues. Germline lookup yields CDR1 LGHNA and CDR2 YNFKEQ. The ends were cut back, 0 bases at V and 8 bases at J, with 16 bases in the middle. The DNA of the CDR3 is TGTGCCAGCAGCCAAGAGACAGGTGGGGCGGGAGGCTACACCTTC. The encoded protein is CASSQETGGAGGYTF.

The CDR3 here is CASSQDSKGGPEQYF. The CDR3, as DNA: TGCGCCAGCAGCCAAGACTCGAAGGGGGGCCCCGAGCAGTACTTC. The chain carries TRBV5-1 and TRBJ2-7; D tentatively reads TRBD1 or TRBD2 (6 bases each). The V end lost 4 bases, the J end lost 6 bases, and 20 bases lay between the germline ends. The germline V gene encodes CDR1 SGHRS and CDR2 YFSETQ. The CDR3 contains 15 residues.

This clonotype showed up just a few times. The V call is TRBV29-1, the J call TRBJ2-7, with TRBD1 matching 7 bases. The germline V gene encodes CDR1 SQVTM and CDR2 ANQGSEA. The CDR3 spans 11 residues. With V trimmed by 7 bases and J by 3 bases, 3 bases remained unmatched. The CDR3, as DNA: TGCAGCGGGGGACAGAGCTACGAGCAGTACTTC. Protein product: CSGGQSYEQYF.

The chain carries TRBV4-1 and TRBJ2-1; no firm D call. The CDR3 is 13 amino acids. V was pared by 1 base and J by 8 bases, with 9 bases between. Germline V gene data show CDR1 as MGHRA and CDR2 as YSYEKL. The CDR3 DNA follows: TGCGCCAGCAGCCAAGGAGAAGGCGATGAGCAGTTCTTC. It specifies CASSQGEGDEQFF.

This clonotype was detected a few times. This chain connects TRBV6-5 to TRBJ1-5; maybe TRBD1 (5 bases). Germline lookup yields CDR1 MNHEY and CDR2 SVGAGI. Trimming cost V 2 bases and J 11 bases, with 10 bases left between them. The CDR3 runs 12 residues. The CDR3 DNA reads TGTGCCAGCAGTTACCTGGGGGGAGCCCAGCATTTT. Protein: CASSYLGGAQHF.

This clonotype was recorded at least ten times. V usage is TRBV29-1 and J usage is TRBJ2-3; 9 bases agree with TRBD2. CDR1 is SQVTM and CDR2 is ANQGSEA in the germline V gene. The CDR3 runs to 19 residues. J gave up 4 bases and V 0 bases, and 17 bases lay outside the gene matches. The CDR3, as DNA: TGCAGCGTTGAAGATGGAGGCGGGAGGGCCTGGGGCTTCGCAGATACGCAGTATTTT. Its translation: CSVEDGGGRAWGFADTQYF.

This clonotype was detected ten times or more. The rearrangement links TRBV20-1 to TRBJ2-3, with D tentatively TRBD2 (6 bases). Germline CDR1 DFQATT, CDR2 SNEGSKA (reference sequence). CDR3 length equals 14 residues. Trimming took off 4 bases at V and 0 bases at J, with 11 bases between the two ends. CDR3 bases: TGCAGTGCTACCCAGGACTATAGCACAGATACGCAGTATTTT. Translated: CSATQDYSTDTQYF.

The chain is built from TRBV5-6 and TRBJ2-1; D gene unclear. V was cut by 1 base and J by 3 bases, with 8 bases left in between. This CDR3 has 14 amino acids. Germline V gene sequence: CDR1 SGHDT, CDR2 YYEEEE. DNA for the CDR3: TGTGCCAGCAGCTTGATGGGCTTCTACAATGAGCAGTTCTTC. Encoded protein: CASSLMGFYNEQFF.

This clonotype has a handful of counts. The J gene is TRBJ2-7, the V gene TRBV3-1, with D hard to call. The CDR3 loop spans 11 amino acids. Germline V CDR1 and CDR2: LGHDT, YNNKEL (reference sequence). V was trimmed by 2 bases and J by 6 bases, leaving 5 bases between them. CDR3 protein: CASSQQIEQYF. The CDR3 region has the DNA TGTGCCAGCAGCCAACAGATCGAGCAGTACTTC.

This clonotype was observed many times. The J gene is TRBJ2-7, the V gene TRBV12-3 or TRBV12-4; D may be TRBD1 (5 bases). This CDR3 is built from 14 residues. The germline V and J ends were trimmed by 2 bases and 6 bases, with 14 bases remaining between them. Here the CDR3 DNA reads TGTGCCAGCAGTTTATTGGGTGACAGTAGCGAGCAGTACTTC. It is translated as CASSLLGDSSEQYF.

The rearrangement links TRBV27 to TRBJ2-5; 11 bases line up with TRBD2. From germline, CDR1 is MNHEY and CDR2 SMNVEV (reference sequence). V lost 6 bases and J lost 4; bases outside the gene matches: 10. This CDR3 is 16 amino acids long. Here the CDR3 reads CASSHSGTSGLETQYF. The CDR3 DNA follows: TGTGCCAGCAGCCACTCCGGGACTAGCGGATTAGAGACCCAGTACTTC.

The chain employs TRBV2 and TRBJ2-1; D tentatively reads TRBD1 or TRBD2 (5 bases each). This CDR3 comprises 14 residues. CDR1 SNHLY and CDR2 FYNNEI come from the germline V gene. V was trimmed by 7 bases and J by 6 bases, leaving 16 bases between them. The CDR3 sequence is CASMTGTPPNEQFF. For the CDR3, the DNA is TGTGCCAGCATGACCGGGACCCCACCCAATGAGCAGTTCTTC.

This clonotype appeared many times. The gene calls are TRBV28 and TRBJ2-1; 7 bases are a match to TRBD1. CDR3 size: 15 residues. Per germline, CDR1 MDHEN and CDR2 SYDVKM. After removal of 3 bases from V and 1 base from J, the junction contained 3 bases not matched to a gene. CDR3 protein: CASSFRQGSYNEQFF. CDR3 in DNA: TGTGCCAGCAGTTTCCGACAGGGTTCCTACAATGAGCAGTTCTTC.

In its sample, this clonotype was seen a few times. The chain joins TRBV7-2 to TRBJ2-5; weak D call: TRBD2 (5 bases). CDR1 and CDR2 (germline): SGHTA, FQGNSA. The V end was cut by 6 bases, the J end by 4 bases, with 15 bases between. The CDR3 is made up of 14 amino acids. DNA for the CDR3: TGTGCCAGCAGTAAAAGCGGTTGGGCAGAGACCCAGTACTTC. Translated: CASSKSGWAETQYF.